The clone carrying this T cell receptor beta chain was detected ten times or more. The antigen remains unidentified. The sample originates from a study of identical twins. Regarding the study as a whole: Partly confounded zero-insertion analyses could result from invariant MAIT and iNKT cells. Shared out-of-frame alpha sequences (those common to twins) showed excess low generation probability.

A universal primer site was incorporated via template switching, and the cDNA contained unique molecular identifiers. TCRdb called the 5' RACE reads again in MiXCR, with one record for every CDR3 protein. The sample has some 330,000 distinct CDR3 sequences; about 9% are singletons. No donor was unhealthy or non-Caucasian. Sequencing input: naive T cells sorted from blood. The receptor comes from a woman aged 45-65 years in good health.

The CDR3, as DNA: TGTGCCAGCAGTTTAGTGTTAGTGGGGGCCCTCTACGAGCAGTACTTC. It specifies CASSLVLVGALYEQYF. The V and J genes are TRBV28 and TRBJ2-7, with D possibly matching TRBD1 (6 bases). Germline V lookup: CDR1 MDHEN, CDR2 SYDVKM. With 2 bases removed from V and 3 bases from J, the gap between germline ends came to 17 bases. The CDR3 has 16 residues.